The T cell receptor (beta chain) under discussion was sequenced for a study of regulatory T cells in long-lasting Graves disease listed by TCRdb under 2021. For the wider study: Antithyroid drugs had been taken for less than 3 months by newly diagnosed Graves' disease patients. The study was registered as a clinical trial and conducted in China. This study used TCR sequencing and RNA sequencing of peripheral blood to compare persistent Graves' disease patients against newly diagnosed Graves' disease patients. A total of around 35 samples underwent TCR sequencing: around 13 from persistent and roughly 20 from newly diagnosed Graves' disease patients.

Many counts were recorded for this clonotype. The antigen this receptor binds is unknown. Base qualities are missing; no much larger clone stands one base away. Looking up the germline V gene (reference sequence) yields CDR1 SGHNT and CDR2 YYREEE. Reading from cysteine to phenylalanine, the CDR3 counts 12 amino acids. Only CDR3 DNA remains: 36 bases, in frame from the first base. The junction carries 7 bases between V and J, which are trimmed by 0 bases and 6 bases respectively. The library was generated by multiplex PCR. Data came from an Illumina HiSeq 4000. To build TCR beta libraries, CDR3 regions were amplified by Arm-PCR using iRepertoire HTBI primers. Gel purification was performed on PCR products prior to sequencing. In the authors' own workflow: Gene usage analysis of CDR3 amino acid clonotypes used the approximately 62 TRBV and 14 to 15 TRBJ segments found across samples. COPE and FqMerger were used to merge filtered high-quality paired reads into contigs. Contigs were aligned with BLAST to IMGT TRBV, TRBD and TRBJ reference genes, and CDR3 was defined per IMGT. Any clonotype with a frequency above 0.1% was classified as a highly expanded clone. Shannon entropy served as the measure of repertoire diversity, while the Gini coefficient captured V-J evenness. Clonotypes shared by more than one individual were considered public. TCRdb passed the public sequencing reads through fastp at Q25 and MiXCR, retaining productive beta sequences. Identical CDR3 proteins give one entry, which carries the most common genes and DNA. The authors' filters were not applied to this entry. The sample table contains about 370,000 distinct CDR3 sequences; only one count was recorded for around 16% of them. 20% to 25% of the sample is taken by the ten largest.

The time point tag for this specimen amounts to: newly diagnosed GD, antithyroid drugs for less than 3 months. For both TCR sequencing and RNA sequencing, RNA was extracted from PBMCs in TRIzol. Graves' disease was diagnosed according to American Thyroid Association guidelines. Patients were recruited from an endocrinology department in Xi'an, China. Each patient gave approximately 8.8 milliliters of peripheral blood, collected in an EDTA anticoagulant tube. Ficoll Paque Plus density gradient separation was used to isolate PBMCs, and no additional T cell sorting was done. RNA quality was checked with an Agilent 2100 Bioanalyzer and agarose gel, and concentration with a NanoDrop 2000. What the study reported, not specific to this receptor: Sequencing and analysis were restricted to the TCR beta chain. Preferential use of TRBV28, TRBJ1-2 and TRBJ2-5 was observed in persistent disease, whereas TRBV20-1 and TRBJ2-1 were favored in newly diagnosed disease. Compared with newly diagnosed patients, patients with persistent Graves' disease had lower TCR Shannon entropy and fewer highly expanded clones, which suggests clonal expansion. The authors acknowledged the small sample size as a limitation that may reduce accuracy. Peripheral blood alone was examined, since thyroid tissue, which constituted the primary lesion, could not be accessed. Persistent patients shared more public clonotypes among themselves (under 3,000) than newly diagnosed patients did (approximately 970).

The sample consisted of peripheral blood mononuclear cells (PBMCs), taken at new diagnosis, from a patient treated with antithyroid drugs. The rearrangement combines TRBV5-4 with TRBJ2-7; a weak D assignment points to TRBD1 (5 bases agree). This clonotype was sampled from a female donor with Graves disease. The CDR3 in this case is CASSLDQGEQYF. The nucleotide sequence is given as TGTGCCAGCAGCTTGGATCAGGGCGAGCAGTACTTC.